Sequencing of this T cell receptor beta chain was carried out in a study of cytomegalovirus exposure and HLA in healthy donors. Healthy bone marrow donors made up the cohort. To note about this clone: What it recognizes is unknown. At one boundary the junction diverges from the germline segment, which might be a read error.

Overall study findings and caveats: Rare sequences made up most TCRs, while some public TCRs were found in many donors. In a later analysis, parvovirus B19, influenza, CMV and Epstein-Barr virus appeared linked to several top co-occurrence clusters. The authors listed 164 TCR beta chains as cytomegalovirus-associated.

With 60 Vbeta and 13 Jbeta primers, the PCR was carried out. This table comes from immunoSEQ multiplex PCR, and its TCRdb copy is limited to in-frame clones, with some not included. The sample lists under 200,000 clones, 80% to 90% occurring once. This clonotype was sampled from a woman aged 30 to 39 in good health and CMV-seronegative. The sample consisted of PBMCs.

The CDR3 protein is CASSPQGLAGGLVNF. The DNA for the CDR3 is TGTGCCAGCAGCCCCCAGGGACTAGCGGGAGGCCTCGTCAACTTC. The genes are TRBV7-2 and TRBJ2-7, with 15 bases identical to TRBD2. This CDR3 region has 15 residues. CDR1 is SGHTA and CDR2 is FQGNSA in the germline V gene.